This is a list of T cell receptor beta chains from one sample in a study of cytomegalovirus exposure and HLA in healthy donors. This table comes from immunoSEQ multiplex PCR, and its TCRdb copy is limited to in-frame clones, with some not included. The sample shows some 130,000 clones, around 80% of them seen only once. The sequenced material came from PBMCs. Receptor source: a male donor in good health and CMV-seropositive. The CDR3 runs from the conserved cysteine through the conserved F or W. Each record gives: clone size, D gene, J gene, V gene, CDR3 protein, CDR3 DNA. The D gene is left open where the match is weak. The size of a clone is reported for some rows only, either as once, few or many, or as a class for expanded clones.

-	TRBD2	TRBJ2-1	TRBV7-2	CASSRTSGVYNEQFF	TGTGCCAGCAGCAGGACTAGCGGGGTCTACAATGAGCAGTTCTTC
-	-	TRBJ1-3	TRBV18	CASSLQQGRISGNTIYF	TGTGCCAGCTCACTCCAACAGGGAAGAATTTCTGGAAACACCATATATTTT
-	TRBD1	TRBJ2-3	TRBV7-9	CASSYQGVGTDTQYF	TGTGCCAGCAGCTACCAGGGGGTCGGCACAGATACGCAGTATTTT
once	-	TRBJ1-5	TRBV15	CATSRAFGDTLNQPQHF	TGTGCCACCAGCAGAGCATTTGGGGACACCTTGAATCAGCCCCAGCATTTT
-	TRBD1	TRBJ2-7	TRBV9	CASSESGTGAHEQYF	TGTGCCAGCAGCGAATCCGGGACAGGGGCCCACGAGCAGTACTTC
few	TRBD2	TRBJ2-7	TRBV19	CASSRLAGGNSYEQYF	TGTGCCAGTAGTAGGCTAGCGGGGGGAAACTCCTACGAGCAGTACTTC
few	-	TRBJ1-2	TRBV28	CASSSAAGGARYGYTF	TGTGCCAGCAGTTCCGCCGCGGGGGGCGCGCGCTATGGCTACACCTTC
-	TRBD1	TRBJ1-5	TRBV4-3	CASSQALTGKNQPQHF	TGCGCCAGCAGCCAAGCCCTGACAGGGAAAAATCAGCCCCAGCATTTT
-	TRBD1	TRBJ2-7	TRBV5-6	CASSLLGTGNEQYF	TGTGCCAGCAGCTTGTTAGGGACAGGGAACGAGCAGTACTTC
-	-	TRBJ2-1	TRBV7-9	CASSLAEQGFSQFF	TGTGCCAGCAGCTTAGCGGAGCAGGGTTTCTCGCAGTTCTTC
-	-	TRBJ2-3	TRBV30	CAWSVRGGTQYF	TGTGCCTGGAGTGTTAGGGGGGGCACGCAGTATTTT
-	TRBD2	TRBJ2-2	TRBV5-8	CASSLGLAGITGELFF	TGTGCCAGCAGCTTGGGACTAGCGGGAATCACCGGGGAGCTGTTTTTT
few	-	TRBJ2-1	TRBV13	CASSLGSYSGEQFF	TGTGCCAGCAGCTTGGGGAGCTATAGTGGTGAGCAGTTCTTC
-	TRBD1	TRBJ1-4	TRBV7-8	CASSLARGQIYANEKLFF	TGTGCCAGCAGCTTAGCCAGGGGACAGATTTATGCTAATGAAAAACTGTTTTTT
-	TRBD1	TRBJ1-2	TRBV5-1	CASSLSVGQGANYGYTF	TGCGCCAGCAGCTTGTCTGTCGGACAGGGCGCAAACTATGGCTACACCTTC
-	TRBD2	TRBJ2-1	TRBV25-1	CASSQLAGTVDEQFF	TGTGCCAGCAGTCAACTAGCGGGAACAGTCGATGAGCAGTTCTTC
-	-	TRBJ1-1	TRBV5-1	CASSYGTNLNTEAFF	TGCGCCAGCAGCTACGGTACGAATCTGAACACTGAAGCTTTCTTT
-	-	TRBJ1-1	TRBV7-3	CASSLIGSSTEAFF	TGTGCCAGCAGCTTAATTGGTAGTAGCACTGAAGCTTTCTTT
-	-	TRBJ2-7	TRBV4-2	CASSQDRGRYEQYF	TGTGCCAGCAGCCAAGACAGGGGTAGGTACGAGCAGTACTTC
-	-	TRBJ2-3	TRBV12-1	CPRRGSGATRTDTQYF	TGTCCCCGTCGGGGTAGCGGGGCCACACGCACAGATACGCAGTATTTT
once	-	TRBJ1-5	TRBV11-2	CASSLGSGGNQPQHF	TGTGCCAGCAGCTTGGGCTCCGGGGGCAATCAGCCCCAGCATTTT
-	-	TRBJ2-1	TRBV27	CASSGTPGLYYNEQFF	TGTGCCAGCAGTGGAACCCCGGGACTCTACTACAATGAGCAGTTCTTC
-	-	TRBJ2-1	TRBV25-1	CASSVGAASYNEQFF	TGTGCCAGCAGTGTTGGAGCGGCTTCCTACAATGAGCAGTTCTTC
few	-	TRBJ1-5	TRBV6-1	CASFSGGTGNQPQHF	TGTGCCAGCTTTAGCGGGGGTACTGGCAATCAGCCCCAGCATTTT
-	TRBD1	TRBJ1-5	TRBV4-1	CASSQRDSLYNQPQHF	TGCGCCAGCAGCCAACGGGACAGCCTATACAATCAGCCCCAGCATTTT
few	-	TRBJ1-3	TRBV7-2	CASSFFTGFGNTIYF	TGTGCCAGCAGCTTCTTCACAGGATTCGGTAACACCATATATTTT
-	-	TRBJ2-5	TRBV11-2	CASSSWQRSQETQYF	TGTGCCAGCAGCTCGTGGCAGCGGAGCCAAGAGACCCAGTACTTC
-	TRBD2	TRBJ2-1	TRBV27	CASSIRGGFYNEQFF	TGTGCCAGCAGTATCCGCGGGGGATTCTACAATGAGCAGTTCTTC
-	-	TRBJ2-1	TRBV25-1	CASSESPGTYNEQFF	TGTGCCAGCAGTGAATCACCAGGAACCTACAATGAGCAGTTCTTC
-	TRBD1	TRBJ2-7	TRBV9	CASSVQGETYEQYF	TGTGCCAGCAGCGTACAGGGGGAGACCTACGAGCAGTACTTC
-	TRBD1	TRBJ2-5	TRBV6-5	CASSYSGQGSTQYF	TGTGCCAGCAGTTACTCCGGACAGGGGTCAACCCAGTACTTC
-	TRBD2	TRBJ2-5	TRBV19	CASSIGGLAGGQETQYF	TGTGCCAGTAGTATAGGGGGATTAGCGGGGGGCCAAGAGACCCAGTACTTC
-	-	TRBJ2-1	TRBV13	CASSLVESYNEQFF	TGTGCCAGCAGCTTAGTAGAATCCTACAATGAGCAGTTCTTC
-	-	TRBJ1-1	TRBV18	CASSPRGEGEAFF	TGTGCCAGCTCACCACGGGGAGAGGGTGAAGCTTTCTTT
-	-	TRBJ2-1	TRBV7-8	CASSFESRVAYNEQFF	TGTGCCAGCAGCTTTGAAAGCCGGGTCGCCTACAATGAGCAGTTCTTC
-	TRBD1	TRBJ1-2	TRBV5-1	CASSAQGAGGYTF	TGCGCCAGCAGCGCGCAGGGGGCGGGAGGCTACACCTTC
-	TRBD1	TRBJ2-3	TRBV7-9	CASSSTGTGSTDTQYF	TGTGCCAGCAGTTCTACCGGGACAGGGAGCACAGATACGCAGTATTTT
-	TRBD1	TRBJ1-2	TRBV7-9	CASSLRDREGGYTF	TGTGCCAGCAGCTTAAGGGACAGGGAGGGTGGCTACACCTTC
-	-	TRBJ2-1	TRBV10-3	CAISDTTPQVGFF	TGTGCCATCAGTGATACCACACCCCAAGTTGGGTTCTTC
-	TRBD2	TRBJ2-7	TRBV18	CASSPYTSGNFDEQYF	TGTGCCAGCTCACCCTATACTAGCGGGAACTTCGACGAGCAGTACTTC
-	TRBD1	TRBJ2-7	TRBV4-2	CASSPRQGSYEQYF	TGTGCCAGCAGTCCTAGACAGGGGTCCTACGAGCAGTACTTC
-	TRBD2	TRBJ2-1	TRBV29-1	CSVGLAGGYNEQFF	TGCAGCGTTGGACTAGCGGGAGGGTACAATGAGCAGTTCTTC
-	TRBD2	TRBJ2-5	TRBV7-3	CASSSTPGGRETQYF	TGTGCCAGCAGTTCCACCCCGGGGGGGCGGGAGACCCAGTACTTC
-	TRBD2	TRBJ2-7	TRBV5-5	CASSFGLAGGPSFEQYF	TGTGCCAGCAGCTTCGGACTAGCGGGGGGGCCTTCCTTCGAGCAGTACTTC
-	TRBD2	TRBJ2-1	TRBV5-1	CASSLTLTSGVISYNEQFF	TGCGCCAGCAGCTTGACTTTGACTAGCGGGGTCATCTCCTACAATGAGCAGTTCTTC
-	TRBD2	TRBJ2-3	TRBV7-8	CASSLAWREADTQYF	TGTGCCAGCAGCTTAGCGTGGCGGGAGGCAGATACGCAGTATTTT
few	TRBD1	TRBJ2-3	TRBV10-2	CASSEVGDRGTDTQYF	TGCGCCAGCAGTGAAGTCGGGGACAGGGGCACAGATACGCAGTATTTT
-	-	TRBJ2-5	TRBV7-2	CASSTGRQETQYF	TGTGCCAGCAGTACAGGGCGCCAAGAGACCCAGTACTTC
once	-	TRBJ2-1	TRBV27	CASSLSSYNEQFF	TGTGCCAGCAGCCTCAGCTCCTACAATGAGCAGTTCTTC
-	-	TRBJ2-2	TRBV5-6	CASSLVLDSGELFF	TGTGCCAGCAGCTTGGTACTAGATAGCGGGGAGCTGTTTTTT
-	TRBD1	TRBJ2-7	TRBV11-2	CASSLSDRGHEQYF	TGTGCCAGCAGCTTATCGGACAGGGGTCACGAGCAGTACTTC
-	TRBD1	TRBJ2-4	TRBV23-1	CASSQTPGGLAKNIQYF	TGCGCCAGCAGTCAAACCCCAGGGGGCCTTGCCAAAAACATTCAGTACTTC